The present T cell receptor (beta chain) was sequenced within a study of blood T cell repertoires in COVID-19. Deletions cut 3 bases from V and 6 bases from J, with 6 bases between. The CDR3 runs to 11 residues. Sequenced by immunoSEQ multiplex PCR; TCRdb stores in-frame clones only, minus some. The table has about 270,000 clones, under 90% seen once. The V gene is TRBV12-3 or TRBV12-4, the J gene TRBJ2-7; the D is unclear. This receptor was identified in a human donor in a cohort sampled during active COVID-19. Sequences were obtained from peripheral blood. The CDR3 DNA reads as TGTGCCAGCAGTTTCGGTCTCGAGCAGTACTTC. It codes for CASSFGLEQYF.